This T cell receptor beta chain was obtained from a study of control samples from healthy donors and cancer patients. TCRdb's copy holds only in-frame clones and misses some; the assay was immunoSEQ multiplex PCR. The sample has 120,000 or so clones, about nine tenths seen once. CDR1 MNHEY and CDR2 SVGEGT come from the germline V gene. CDR3 length: 12 residues. V dropped 5 bases and J dropped 7 bases, with 9 bases sitting between them. V usage is TRBV6-2 or TRBV6-3 and J usage is TRBJ2-4, with D tentatively TRBD1 (6 bases). Material for sequencing was blood. This sequence was found in a middle-aged man in good health. The CDR3 here is CASSVTGNIQYF. The CDR3 DNA is TGTGCCAGCAGTGTGACAGGCAACATTCAGTACTTC.